The TCR beta chain under discussion was sequenced for a study of T cell responses to AZD1222 COVID-19 vaccine (dated by TCRdb to the early 2020s). Regarding the study in general: A total of 230 or so trial participants underwent TCR sequencing, of whom about 210 received two doses of AZD1222 and about 26 received two doses of the MenACWY control vaccine. Trial participants were enrolled by age into 18-55, 56-69 and 70-plus year subgroups, with roughly 160, 29 and 62 TCR-sequenced participants respectively. Here is what the overall study found, with its caveats: Only six AZD1222 recipients were SARS-CoV-2 seropositive at baseline, limiting conclusions about previously exposed vaccinees. Most participants were white British and females outnumbered males, and the authors suggested that clonal diversity may have been underestimated. Because no day 14 peak-response samples were available, repertoires were characterized only after the peak T cell response. Vaccine-associated CD4 TCRs spanned the whole spike protein, with dominant responses in regions 160-218 and 743-854. The 56-69-year group was small, and its depth increase did not reach significance, likely because of low power. Reportedly, almost half of the unique spike-specific TCRs recognized epitopes lying outside the regions that are mutated in the B.1.351 and B.1.1.7 variants. After two AZD1222 doses, both the breadth and the depth of spike-specific TCRs were significantly higher than at day 0 and than in MenACWY recipients.

According to the study, the label for this sample's time point signals: baseline before first vaccination. Taken with the paper, the label for treatment or condition translates to: meningococcal conjugate vaccine given as trial control. Vaccinee samples came from UK trials COV001 and COV002, including a single-blind randomized controlled phase 2/3 trial of AZD1222 (ChAdOx1 nCoV-19) in healthy adults. Trial participant PBMC samples were collected at day 0 and day 28 after the second dose for TCRbeta chain sequencing. The junction shows trimming of 3 bases on V and 6 bases on J, and the gene matches do not reach 6 bases of it. CDR1 and CDR2 (GTSNPN, SVGIG) derive from the germline V gene (reference sequence). CDR3 length: 14 amino acids, cysteine to phenylalanine. Only CDR3 DNA is held: 42 bases, read in frame from base 1. On this clone: The antigen it recognizes is unknown. Nothing much larger sits one base from this clone, and base qualities are not available.

The CDR3 regions of human TCRbeta chains were analyzed by immunosequencing. The original pipeline was this. TCRs in the repertoires were compared against a reference library of SARS-CoV-2-specific TCRs that had been generated with the MIRA antigen-specificity platform. Breadth was defined as the fraction of unique TCRs that were SARS-CoV-2-associated, and depth was defined as the fraction of total T cells that were SARS-CoV-2-associated. Using the MIRA data, each spike-specific TCR was assigned both to the spike region to which the TCR was reactive and to a CD4 or CD8 class. Log10-transformed breadth and depth values were compared by one-way ANOVA with Sidak's multiple comparisons tests. The table was pulled from immuneACCESS by TCRdb, which kept in-frame rearrangements only. Such tables lose some clones; where checked, under half of the loss comes from unresolved V genes, and the rest has no known cause. For V, J and clone size, that table is used; D and trimming come from the DNA. The sample table holds more than 95,000 clones, of which approximately 90% were seen once. 11% of the sample comes from the top ten.

The TCR originated in an adult in good health. Here the sequenced sample was peripheral blood, taken on day 0 of MenACWY control vaccination. The rearranged chain carries TRBV30 and TRBJ1-5, and TRBD1 matches 9 of the central bases. The nucleotide sequence is TGTGCCTGGAGCGTAACAGGGGGCGGTCAGCCCCAGCATTTT. It specifies CAWSVTGGGQPQHF.